This is a list of T cell receptor beta chains from one sample in a study of shared clonotypes between healthy human individuals. Sequencing was performed with immunoSEQ multiplex PCR; in TCRdb, only in-frame clones are kept and a portion is missing. The data contain about 600,000 clones, about 98% of them singletons. The specimen was naive CD8+ T cells sorted from blood. Receptor source: a man aged 25-45 years in good health. The CDR3 runs from the conserved cysteine through the conserved F or W. The D gene is left open where the match is weak. Not every row has a clone size; where given, it reads once, few, many or a size class.

j_call clone_size d_call v_call cdr3_aa cdr3_nt
TRBJ2-1 once - TRBV7-7 CASSSDANEQFF TGTGCTAGCAGCTCGGACGCTAATGAGCAGTTCTTC
TRBJ2-3 - - TRBV5-4 CASSPAGDTQYF TGTGCCAGCAGCCCGGCCGGAGATACGCAGTATTTT
TRBJ1-3 - - TRBV4-3 CASSQDSALSGNTIYF TGCGCCAGCAGCCAAGATTCGGCCCTCTCTGGAAACACCATATATTTT
TRBJ1-1 - - TRBV27 CASRLTGGNTEAFF TGTGCCAGCAGGTTGACAGGAGGGAACACTGAAGCTTTCTTT
TRBJ2-3 - TRBD2 TRBV4-1 CASSQGTSGRTDTQYF TGCGCCAGCAGCCAAGGGACTAGCGGGCGCACAGATACGCAGTATTTT
TRBJ2-5 - - TRBV13 CASSGGGSETQYF TGTGCCAGCAGCGGAGGGGGCTCGGAGACCCAGTACTTC
TRBJ2-3 - - TRBV15 CATRTRGFTDTQYF TGTGCCACCAGGACCCGGGGGTTCACAGATACGCAGTATTTT
TRBJ2-2 - TRBD2 TRBV27 CASSLREGHTGELFF TGTGCCAGCAGTTTGCGGGAGGGCCACACCGGGGAGCTGTTTTTT
TRBJ2-7 - - TRBV7-9 CASSADGRNYEQYF TGTGCCAGCAGCGCAGACGGGAGAAACTACGAGCAGTACTTC
TRBJ2-1 - - TRBV7-3 CASSSQGNYDNEQFF TGTGCCAGCAGCTCCCAAGGGAATTATGACAATGAGCAGTTCTTC
TRBJ2-5 - - TRBV7-9 CASSLLVGEAGWVQETQYF TGTGCCAGCAGCTTGTTAGTTGGAGAGGCAGGGTGGGTCCAGGAGACCCAGTACTTC
TRBJ2-7 - - TRBV27 CASSHSRAYEQYF TGTGCCAGCAGTCACTCCCGGGCCTACGAGCAGTACTTC
TRBJ2-1 - TRBD2 TRBV2 CASSDSSGLYNEQFF TGTGCCAGCAGTGATAGTAGCGGGCTTTACAATGAGCAGTTCTTC
TRBJ2-7 - - TRBV27 CASSLSGLNEQYF TGTGCCAGCAGTTTATCGGGGCTGAACGAGCAGTACTTC
TRBJ2-7 - TRBD2 TRBV18 CASSPRPKLAGPGGEQYF TGTGCCAGCTCGCCACGACCCAAACTAGCGGGACCGGGGGGTGAGCAGTACTTC